These 9 T cell receptor beta chains were all obtained from the same sample, sequenced in a study of cytomegalovirus exposure and HLA in healthy donors. PCR involved 60 Vbeta and 13 Jbeta primers. TCRdb's copy holds only in-frame clones and misses some; the assay was immunoSEQ multiplex PCR. This sample has tens of thousands of clones; over 70% occur once, and the top ten carry around 3.1%. Material for sequencing was PBMCs. All receptors come from a man aged 45-65 years in good health and CMV-seropositive.

CDR3 sequence (DNA): TGTGCCAGCAGTTACAGGGGAGGCAATGAGCAGTTCTTC. Translating gives CASSYRGGNEQFF. The chain carries TRBV27 and TRBJ2-1; TRBD1 might be the D (7 bases). The CDR3 is 13 amino acids. Germline CDR1 MNHEY, CDR2 SMNVEV (reference sequence). The ends were cut back, 4 bases at V and 6 bases at J, with 10 bases in the middle.

The V and J genes are TRBV18 and TRBJ2-7; 7 bases are shared with TRBD1. The length of the CDR3 is 17 residues. The ends lost 6 bases at V and 3 bases at J; junction bases unmatched: 17. CDR1 is KGHSH and CDR2 is LQKENI in the germline V gene. This CDR3 is CASSLTSGTVKHYEQYF. CDR3 bases: TGTGCCAGCTCTCTCACCTCCGGGACAGTTAAACACTACGAGCAGTACTTC.

This chain joins TRBV7-2 and TRBJ2-3, with 8 bases fitting TRBD2. From germline, CDR1 is SGHTA and CDR2 FQGNSA. J gave up 0 bases and V 4 bases, and 6 bases lay outside the gene matches. The CDR3 loop spans 16 amino acids. The chain's CDR3 is CASSSVAGLSTDTQYF. The CDR3 DNA sequence: TGTGCCAGCAGCTCGGTAGCGGGGCTTAGCACAGATACGCAGTATTTT.

The chain is built from TRBV19 and TRBJ1-2; no firm D call. Per the germline V gene, CDR1 is LNHDA and CDR2 is SQIVND (reference sequence). The CDR3 length is 16 residues. Trimming took 6 bases from V and 0 from J, leaving 17 bases between them. In nucleotides, the CDR3 is TGTGCCAGTAGCCCCGGTCCCATGTCCGCTAACTATGGCTACACCTTC. Translating gives CASSPGPMSANYGYTF.

CDR3 in amino acids: CASSLFPGEDSNYGYTF. The CDR3 DNA sequence: TGCGCCAGCAGCTTGTTCCCCGGGGAGGATTCTAACTATGGCTACACCTTC. The chain links TRBV5-1 to TRBJ1-2; unclear D gene. Trimming stripped 1 base from V and 0 bases from J, with 16 bases between. CDR3 length: 17 residues. Germline V gene lookup returns CDR1 SGHRS and CDR2 YFSETQ.

This clone was recorded only once. This sequence joins TRBV7-8 and TRBJ2-2; no clear D. The CDR3 spans 15 residues. Deletions cut 5 bases from V and 7 bases from J, with 17 bases between. CDR1 SGHVS and CDR2 FQNEAQ come from the germline V gene. The chain's CDR3 is CASSPTADLIGELFF. The CDR3 DNA is TGTGCCAGCAGCCCGACCGCAGACTTAATCGGGGAGCTGTTTTTT.

The CDR3: CATSRDAPQGTDTQYF. CDR3 DNA sequence: TGTGCCACCAGCAGAGATGCCCCTCAGGGCACAGATACGCAGTATTTT. The chain has TRBV15 and TRBJ2-3; no reliable D call. Trimming shortened V by 0 bases and J by 1 base, and 11 bases separated the two germline ends. From germline, CDR1 is LNHNV and CDR2 YYDKDF (reference sequence). The length of the CDR3 is 16 residues.

This chain uses TRBV11-2 with TRBJ1-5, with D unresolved. Trimming left V 8 bases short and J 5 bases short, with 7 bases between. This CDR3 comprises 11 residues. In germline, CDR1 is SGHAT, CDR2 FQNNGV. CDR3 residues: CASCRDQPQHF. Here the CDR3 DNA reads TGTGCCAGCTGCCGAGATCAGCCCCAGCATTTT.

The V gene is TRBV2, the J gene TRBJ2-7; TRBD1 agrees at 7 bases. The germline V gene has CDR1 SNHLY and CDR2 FYNNEI. V lost 10 bases to trimming and J lost 2 bases; unmatched junction nucleotides: 11. The CDR3 sequence is 14 residues long. CDR3 sequence (DNA): TGTGCCATCATACCGAGGGGACAGACCTACGAGCAGTACTTC. It translates to CAIIPRGQTYEQYF.